Shown below are 4 T cell receptor beta chains from a single sample sequenced in a study of blood T cells in healthy people across ages. With a J-beta primer mix and a sample-barcoded 5' primer, a second PCR ran about 7 to 11 cycles. MiXCR, run by TCRdb on the 5' RACE reads, gives a single entry per CDR3 protein. This table holds about 1,600,000 distinct CDR3 sequences, 40% to 50% found once. The sequencing sample was made of blood. The receptors here all came from a woman aged 18-35 years in good health.

This chain links TRBV7-2 with TRBJ2-1; D is uncertain. Germline V gene lookup returns CDR1 SGHTA and CDR2 FQGNSA. There are 14 residues in the CDR3. V was trimmed by 3 bases and J by 2 bases, leaving 8 bases between them. The CDR3: CASSLTQTYNEQFF. The DNA for the CDR3 is TGTGCCAGCAGCTTGACACAAACCTACAATGAGCAGTTCTTC.

The chain couples TRBV12-3 or TRBV12-4 to TRBJ2-5; no reliable D call. This CDR3 is built from 12 residues. V gave up 8 bases and J gave up 5 bases, with 12 bases separating them. The CDR3 reads CASGLVAETQYF. The DNA for the CDR3 is TGTGCCAGCGGTCTTGTTGCGGAGACCCAGTACTTC.

This clonotype was observed a handful of times. J is TRBJ2-1 and V is TRBV11-2; D might be TRBD1 or TRBD2, each matching 6 bases. V was cut by 5 bases and J by 8 bases, with 13 bases left in between. Germline V lookup: CDR1 SGHAT, CDR2 FQNNGV. This CDR3 region has 13 residues. The CDR3 sequence is CASSRGLMDEQFF. CDR3 DNA sequence: TGTGCCAGCAGCCGGGGGCTAATGGATGAGCAGTTCTTC.

The chain employs TRBV6-1 and TRBJ2-3; D is unresolved. V dropped 2 bases and J dropped 0 bases, with 9 bases sitting between them. The CDR3 extends over 15 amino acids. Germline V gives CDR1 MNHNS, CDR2 SASEGT. The CDR3 DNA follows: TGTGCCAGCAGTGAAAGTCTGCCTAGCACAGATACGCAGTATTTT. Protein product: CASSESLPSTDTQYF.